This T cell receptor (beta chain) derives from a study of T cells after yellow fever vaccination. Study background: Researchers used SMART-Seq v4 Ultra Low Input to prepare fractions that had low cell numbers. Findings of the study overall: From the bulk population, abundant clonotypes could contaminate and appear within FACS-sorted repertoires.

Germline-derived CDR1 and CDR2 are SGHTA and FQGNSA. Trimming removed 3 bases at V and 4 bases at J, with 6 bases between. The CDR3 runs 12 residues. TCR cDNA, made by 5'RACE template switching, carried an added universal primer site and UMIs. One entry per CDR3 protein results from TCRdb running MiXCR on the 5' RACE reads. This repertoire shows some 110,000 distinct CDR3 sequences, approximately 7% found once; its top ten account for roughly 2.6%. This clonotype has a count of ten or more. Its antigen is not known. The receptor was isolated from a man younger than 35 who received the YFV17D yellow fever vaccine. The chain uses TRBV7-2 and TRBJ2-5; D is unclear. The sample consisted of CD4+ T cells sorted from PBMCs, taken approximately 11 days after the first yellow fever vaccination. CDR3 nucleotide sequence: TGTGCCAGCAGCTTCCTGCGAGAGACCCAGTACTTC. Protein sequence: CASSFLRETQYF.